These T cell receptor beta chains were read from a single sample in a study of vaccination and CD4 T cells after COVID-19. TCRdb fed the PCR reads into MiXCR, producing one record per CDR3 protein. The sample has some 26,000 distinct CDR3 sequences, around 50% seen once. Their cognate antigens are unknown. The specimen was CD4+ T cells from blood, cultured in vitro, collected before SARS-CoV-2 vaccination. These receptors originate from a human donor who received a COVID-19 vaccine. The CDR3 runs from the conserved cysteine through the conserved F or W. The D gene is left open where the match is weak. Only some rows state a clone size, as once, few, many or a class for expanded clones.

few TRBJ1-2 TRBD1 TRBV6-5 TGTGCCAGCAGTAGCTCGACAGGGGGCTATGGCTACACCTTC CASSSSTGGYGYTF
NA TRBJ2-1 NA TRBV5-8 TGTGCCAGCAGCTGGACTCGGGTGAAGAACTATGAGCAGTTCTTC CASSWTRVKNYEQFF
NA TRBJ2-1 TRBD1 TRBV7-9 TGTGCCAGCAGCTCAGCGGGACAGGGGTACAATGAGCAGTTCTTC CASSSAGQGYNEQFF
NA TRBJ1-1 TRBD1 TRBV7-9 TGTGCCAGCAGCCTCGGGACAGGGCTTCGTGAAGCTTTCTTT CASSLGTGLREAFF
few TRBJ1-2 TRBD1 TRBV30 TGTGCCTGGAGTCACGGACAGGGAGATGGCTACACCTTC CAWSHGQGDGYTF
NA TRBJ2-4 TRBD1 TRBV2 TGTGCCAGCAGCCCTCCTGGGACAGGGGGCAATTCGGCCAAAAACATTCAGTACTTC CASSPPGTGGNSAKNIQYF
few TRBJ2-3 NA TRBV15 TGTGCCACCAGCAGAACCAAGGTGGCAGATACGCAGTATTTT CATSRTKVADTQYF
NA TRBJ1-6 NA TRBV28 TGTGCCAGCAGTCCCCAGACAGGCGGGGATAATTCACCCCTCCACTTT CASSPQTGGDNSPLHF
few TRBJ2-7 TRBD1 TRBV20-1 TGCAGTGCTAGAGCGTTATTAACAGGGGCCCGCTACGAGCAGTACTTC CSARALLTGARYEQYF
NA TRBJ1-1 NA TRBV5-1 TGCGCCAGCAGCTTGGTTATCTCTTTCGGGACTGAAGCTTTCTTT CASSLVISFGTEAFF
NA TRBJ1-1 TRBD1 TRBV12-3/TRBV12-4 TGTGCCAGCAGTTCCGGGACAGGCCCTGTTGCTGAAGCTTTCTTT CASSSGTGPVAEAFF
NA TRBJ2-3 NA TRBV10-1 TGCGCCAGCAGTGATCGGGGGGCCAGCCCCACAGATACGCAGTATTTT CASSDRGASPTDTQYF
few TRBJ2-3 NA TRBV20-1 TGCAGTGCTCCGTCCGCGACAGATACGCAGTATTTT CSAPSATDTQYF
NA TRBJ1-6 TRBD1 TRBV20-1 TGCAGTGCTACACGACAGGGTGGGTCACCCCTCCACTTT CSATRQGGSPLHF
NA TRBJ1-1 NA TRBV6-5 TGTGCCAGCAGTTACTCGTTTTTCGACAGCATTGGACCGCACACTGAAGCTTTCTTT CASSYSFFDSIGPHTEAFF
NA TRBJ2-7 TRBD1 TRBV5-6 TGTGCCAGCAGCGCCCGAGACAGGGCCAGCTCCTACGAGCAGTACTTC CASSARDRASSYEQYF
few TRBJ1-5 NA TRBV11-2 TGTGCCAGCAACCGCGGGACAAACAATCAGCCCCAGCATTTT CASNRGTNNQPQHF
few TRBJ1-5 TRBD1 TRBV2 TGTGCCAGCAGTGCCCGGACAGGGCGCAATCAGCCCCAGCATTTT CASSARTGRNQPQHF
few TRBJ1-6 NA TRBV2 TGTGCCAGCAGTGTCGAGGCTTTTAATTCACCCCTCCACTTT CASSVEAFNSPLHF
NA TRBJ2-3 TRBD2 TRBV6-5 TGTGCCAGCAGTTCCCTGGGCGGGGGGTTCGCAGATACGCAGTATTTT CASSSLGGGFADTQYF
once TRBJ2-7 NA TRBV4-2 TGTGCCAGCAGCCAAGATAAGAACAGCCCCTACGAGCAGTACTTC CASSQDKNSPYEQYF
NA TRBJ1-4 NA TRBV2 TGTGCCAGCCTTAGACGGGACCCTAATGAAAAACTGTTTTTT CASLRRDPNEKLFF
NA TRBJ2-7 TRBD1 TRBV5-1 TGCGCCAGCAGCTCTCGGACAGGGGCTTCCTACGAGCAGTACTTC CASSSRTGASYEQYF
NA TRBJ2-5 NA TRBV9 TGTGCCAGCAGCTCATTTCCAGGACGAAGCATGCCCCCCGGGAACCAAGAGACCCAGTACTTC CASSSFPGRSMPPGNQETQYF
NA TRBJ1-1 NA TRBV19 TGTGCCAGTAGTATCTGGGGAACTGAAGCTTTCTTT CASSIWGTEAFF
NA TRBJ1-2 TRBD1 TRBV29-1 TGCAGCGCCGCACTTTTACCGGGACAGGGGGCGGCTGGCTACACCTTC CSAALLPGQGAAGYTF
NA TRBJ1-1 NA TRBV7-9 TGTGCCAGCAGCTTAGTAGACGTACCAAAAGCTTTCTTT CASSLVDVPKAFF